A selection of T cell receptor beta chains follows, all from one sample in a study of cytomegalovirus exposure and HLA in healthy donors. Assay: immunoSEQ multiplex PCR; the TCRdb copy retains only in-frame clones and omits some. The profile shows under 100,000 clones, over 75% of them singletons. The source material was PBMCs. The receptors originated from a man aged 50 to 60 in good health and CMV-seronegative. Both conserved end residues are part of each CDR3. D genes are given only for firm matches. Where a row states a size, it is once, few, many or the class of an expanded clone; other rows omit it.

TRBV7-2	TRBJ1-1	TRBD1	.	CASSLGTVSNTEAFF	TGTGCCAGCAGCTTGGGGACAGTATCGAACACTGAAGCTTTCTTT
TRBV5-1	TRBJ2-3	TRBD2	.	CASSSRASGGADTQYF	TGCGCCAGCAGCTCCCGGGCTAGCGGGGGGGCAGATACGCAGTATTTT
TRBV6-5	TRBJ1-1	TRBD1	few	CASSWTGGVTTEAFF	TGTGCCAGCAGTTGGACAGGGGGGGTCACTACTGAAGCTTTCTTT
TRBV11-2	TRBJ2-7	.	.	CASSPAEGHYEQYF	TGTGCCAGCAGCCCCGCCGAGGGTCATTACGAGCAGTACTTC
TRBV27	TRBJ1-2	.	.	CASSSRNYGYTF	TGTGCCAGCAGTTCCAGGAACTATGGCTACACCTTC
TRBV14	TRBJ2-2	.	.	CASSLKRGAGELFF	TGTGCCAGCAGCCTGAAACGGGGTGCCGGGGAGCTGTTTTTT
TRBV9	TRBJ1-2	.	.	CASSVGPTRTRGHTSFYGYTF	TGTGCCAGCAGCGTAGGCCCCACGCGAACCCGAGGACACACAAGCTTCTATGGCTACACCTTC
TRBV10-3	TRBJ1-5	TRBD1	few	CATNTGDQPQHF	TGTGCCACTAACACAGGGGATCAGCCCCAGCATTTT
TRBV19	TRBJ1-4	.	few	CASSTSFEKLFF	TGTGCCAGTAGTACGAGTTTTGAAAAACTGTTTTTT
TRBV5-5	TRBJ2-7	TRBD1	.	CASSLAGGQAYEQYF	TGTGCCAGCAGCTTGGCCGGTGGACAGGCTTACGAGCAGTACTTC
TRBV5-5	TRBJ2-2	.	.	CASSLSYGGTMGTGELFF	TGTGCCAGCAGCTTGTCGTACGGGGGGACAATGGGGACCGGGGAGCTGTTTTTT
TRBV5-1	TRBJ1-6	.	once	CASRPWGENSPLHF	TGCGCCAGCAGACCCTGGGGGGAAAATTCACCCCTCCACTTT
TRBV30	TRBJ2-2	.	.	CAWSVSRAGELFF	TGTGCCTGGAGTGTTTCGCGGGCCGGGGAGCTGTTTTTT
TRBV28	TRBJ1-1	.	.	CASSPRRNMNTEAFF	TGTGCCAGCAGTCCCAGGCGAAACATGAACACTGAAGCTTTCTTT
TRBV5-1	TRBJ1-4	.	.	CASSLAWGRDEKLFF	TGCGCCAGCAGCTTGGCCTGGGGGCGGGATGAAAAACTGTTTTTT
TRBV5-4	TRBJ1-2	TRBD1	.	CASSQQGARGYTF	TGTGCCAGCAGCCAACAGGGGGCACGGGGCTACACCTTC
TRBV5-1	TRBJ2-7	.	.	CASSFAQRYEQYF	TGCGCCAGCAGCTTCGCCCAGCGCTACGAGCAGTACTTC
TRBV7-2	TRBJ2-7	.	.	CASSSRPYYEQYF	TGTGCCAGCAGCTCCCGCCCCTACTACGAGCAGTACTTC
TRBV5-1	TRBJ2-5	.	.	CASSIEIQETQYF	TGCGCCAGCAGTATAGAGATTCAAGAGACCCAGTACTTC
TRBV19	TRBJ2-6	.	.	CASSIIFSGANVLTF	TGTGCCAGTAGTATTATCTTCTCTGGGGCCAACGTCCTGACTTTC
TRBV6-5	TRBJ1-1	.	few	CASSYMGAEAFF	TGTGCCAGCAGTTACATGGGAGCTGAAGCTTTCTTT
TRBV6-6	TRBJ2-1	TRBD2	.	CASSLAGSSYNEQFF	TGTGCCAGCAGTTTAGCGGGAAGCTCCTACAATGAGCAGTTCTTC
TRBV18	TRBJ1-1	.	.	CASSPGTGRGAEAFF	TGTGCCAGCTCACCAGGTACTGGGCGGGGCGCTGAAGCTTTCTTT
TRBV6-5	TRBJ1-5	TRBD1	few	CASSADRVQPQHF	TGTGCCAGCAGTGCGGACAGGGTTCAGCCCCAGCATTTT
TRBV4-2	TRBJ2-5	.	.	CASSQVSGRWNQETQYF	TGTGCCAGCAGCCAAGTTTCGGGGAGGTGGAACCAAGAGACCCAGTACTTC
TRBV14	TRBJ2-7	.	.	CASSQQDLAYEQYF	TGTGCCAGCAGCCAACAGGACTTAGCCTACGAGCAGTACTTC
TRBV10-3	TRBJ2-2	TRBD2	.	CAIGLAGGMNTGELFF	TGTGCCATCGGACTAGCGGGGGGCATGAACACCGGGGAGCTGTTTTTT
TRBV29-1	TRBJ1-4	TRBD1	.	CSVPGQGITNEKLFF	TGCAGCGTACCGGGACAGGGAATAACTAATGAAAAACTGTTTTTT
TRBV6-6	TRBJ1-6	.	.	CASTARADTWPLHF	TGTGCCAGCACCGCCAGGGCTGATACGTGGCCCCTCCACTTT
TRBV6-5	TRBJ1-5	.	.	CASSRTEAFGQPQHF	TGTGCCAGCAGCCGAACTGAGGCGTTCGGTCAGCCCCAGCATTTT